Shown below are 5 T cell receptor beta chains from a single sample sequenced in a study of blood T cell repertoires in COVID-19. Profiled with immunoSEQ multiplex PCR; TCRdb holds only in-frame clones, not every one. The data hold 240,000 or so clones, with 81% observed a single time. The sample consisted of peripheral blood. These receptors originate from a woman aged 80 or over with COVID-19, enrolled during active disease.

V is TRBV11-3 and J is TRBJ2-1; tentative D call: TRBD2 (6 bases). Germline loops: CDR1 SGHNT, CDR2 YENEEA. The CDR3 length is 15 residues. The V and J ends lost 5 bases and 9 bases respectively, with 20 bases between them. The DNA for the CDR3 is TGTGCCAGCAGCAGAACGGGGGTCTCCCTCTTTGAGCAGTTCTTC. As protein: CASSRTGVSLFEQFF.

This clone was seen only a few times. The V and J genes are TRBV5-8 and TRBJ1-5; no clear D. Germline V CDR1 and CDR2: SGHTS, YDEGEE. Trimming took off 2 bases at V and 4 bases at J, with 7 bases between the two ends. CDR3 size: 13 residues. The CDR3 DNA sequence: TGTGCCAGCAGCTTTGGGAGGAATCAGCCCCAGCATTTT. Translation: CASSFGRNQPQHF. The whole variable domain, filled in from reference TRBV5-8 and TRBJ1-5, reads EAGVTQSPTHLIKTRGQQATLRCSPISGHTSVYWYQQALGLGLQFLLWYDEGEERNRGNFPPRFSGRQFPNYSSELNVNALELEDSALYLCASSFGRNQPQHFGDGTRLSIL.

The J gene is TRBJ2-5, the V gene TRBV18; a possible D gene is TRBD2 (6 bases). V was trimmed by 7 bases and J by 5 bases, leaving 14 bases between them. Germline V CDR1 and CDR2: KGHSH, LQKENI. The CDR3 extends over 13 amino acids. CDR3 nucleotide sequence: TGTGCCAGCTTTGAGGAGGGCCACGAGACCCAGTACTTC. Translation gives CASFEEGHETQYF.

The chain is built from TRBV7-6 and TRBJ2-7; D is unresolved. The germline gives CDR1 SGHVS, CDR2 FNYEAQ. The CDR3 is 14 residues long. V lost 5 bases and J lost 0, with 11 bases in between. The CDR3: CASSLRAYSYEQYF. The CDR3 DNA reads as TGTGCCAGCAGCCTAAGAGCGTACTCCTACGAGCAGTACTTC.

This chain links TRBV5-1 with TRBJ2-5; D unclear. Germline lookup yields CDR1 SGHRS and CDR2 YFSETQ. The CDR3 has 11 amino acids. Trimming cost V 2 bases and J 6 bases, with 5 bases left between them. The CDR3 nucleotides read TGCGCCAGCAGCTTTCAAAAGACCCAGTACTTC. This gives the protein CASSFQKTQYF.